This TCR beta chain emerged from a study of T cells in Graves' hyperthyroidism and ophthalmopathy. At the level of the study: Sampling of peripheral blood happened at initial diagnosis, prior to any treatment. General study findings and limits: Blood also showed most of the thyroid clonotypes that were expanded above 0.001. Stable hyperthyroidism and ophthalmopathy were separated using 13 V-J signatures.

TCR beta CDR3 regions were amplified from RNA. TCR CDR3 underwent first-round RT-PCR with the HTBI primer set. TCRdb recomputed calls from the multiplex PCR reads with MiXCR, one row per CDR3 protein. The sample has roughly 700,000 distinct CDR3 sequences, approximately 14% seen once. V dropped 3 bases and J dropped 0 bases, with 23 bases sitting between them. The CDR3 covers 20 residues. The germline gives CDR1 SGHAT, CDR2 FQNNGV. This clonotype was found many times. No antigen is known for it. Each diagnosis was grounded in clinical symptoms, serum thyroxine and TRAb, thyroid ultrasound, and orbital computed tomography.

The clonotype comes from a woman between 18 and 30 years old with Graves' hyperthyroidism. The sample taken for sequencing was blood. The chain combines TRBV11-2 with TRBJ1-4, with a weak D call TRBD1 (5 bases). CDR3 nucleotide sequence: TGTGCCAGCAGCTTCCGTGGACTCCTCCCCTGGGGGACAACTAATGAAAAACTGTTTTTT. Translation gives CASSFRGLLPWGTTNEKLFF.